This passage covers 3 T cell receptor beta chains from one sample sequenced in a study of blood T cell repertoires in COVID-19. Clones were sequenced by immunoSEQ multiplex PCR, and TCRdb holds only the in-frame ones, with some missing. The sample carries some 59,000 clones, 70% to 90% recorded once. The sample taken for sequencing was peripheral blood. The receptors come from a man aged 55 to 69 with acute or convalescent COVID-19.

This clone has just one count. V is TRBV19 and J is TRBJ2-1; TRBD2 matches 11 bases. This CDR3 spans 17 amino acids. With 4 bases clipped from V and 7 bases from J, the junction kept 12 bases outside the gene matches. CDR1 is LNHDA and CDR2 is SQIVND in the germline V gene (reference sequence). This CDR3 is CASSRGGLADFINEQFF. The CDR3 DNA is TGTGCCAGTAGTAGGGGGGGACTAGCGGATTTTATTAATGAGCAGTTCTTC.

This clone was counted between two and nine times. J is TRBJ1-4 and V is TRBV30; 8 positions match TRBD1. The CDR3 contains 16 residues. The J segment lost 4 bases and the V segment lost 5 bases, leaving 12 bases of the junction unmatched. From germline, CDR1 is GTSNPN and CDR2 SVGIG (reference sequence). CDR3: CAWGNGQGNINEKLFF. As DNA, the CDR3 is TGTGCCTGGGGCAACGGACAGGGAAACATTAATGAAAAACTGTTTTTT.

CDR3 DNA: TGCGCCAGCAGCATATCTAGCGGGCGTCAGAACAATGAGCAGTTCTTC. Protein product: CASSISSGRQNNEQFF. V and J are TRBV5-1 and TRBJ2-1, with 8 bases lining up with TRBD2. Germline CDR1 SGHRS, CDR2 YFSETQ. CDR3 size: 16 residues. V lost 4 bases and J lost 5; bases outside the gene matches: 11.